This T cell receptor beta chain was sequenced in a study of blood T cell repertoires in COVID-19. Study-level information: Samples of COVID-19 (acute and convalescent) were obtained from the United States, Italy and Spain.

Germline-derived CDR1 and CDR2 are SGHRS and YFSETQ. The CDR3 has 15 amino acids. V was clipped by 4 bases and J by 1 base, with 13 bases between them. How the authors handled the data: It was from reference gene primer amplification that nucleated cell counts were estimated. Sequenced by immunoSEQ multiplex PCR; TCRdb stores in-frame clones only, minus some. V, J and clone size are taken as reported in that table, and D and trimming were inferred from the DNA itself. The sample consists of under 20,000 clones, about nine tenths of them appearing once. The chain joins TRBV5-1 to TRBJ2-3, with a weak D call TRBD1 (5 bases). This TCR was recovered from a human donor in a cohort sampled during active COVID-19. Sequenced: peripheral blood. CDR3 in DNA: TGCGCCAGCAGCCAAGACAGTTCGCGCACAGATACGCAGTATTTT. Amino acids: CASSQDSSRTDTQYF.